One and the same sample provided the 9 T cell receptor beta chains below, sequenced in a study of blood T cell repertoires in COVID-19. The protocol was immunoSEQ multiplex PCR, while the TCRdb copy is restricted to in-frame clones and leaves out a portion. The table records 450,000 or so clones, roughly 90% of them present only once. Sample: peripheral blood. These receptors all stem from a man aged 18 to 29 with COVID-19, enrolled during active disease.

The chain joins TRBV15 to TRBJ2-2; D is perhaps TRBD2 (6 bases). This CDR3 has 15 residues. Trimming removed 8 bases at V and 0 bases at J, with 13 bases between. Germline assignment: CDR1 LNHNV and CDR2 YYDKDF (reference sequence). CDR3 loop: CATVDGTANTGELFF. CDR3 nucleotides: TGTGCCACCGTAGACGGGACTGCGAACACCGGGGAGCTGTTTTTT.

The chain employs TRBV6-5 and TRBJ2-1; weak D call: TRBD1 (6 bases). This CDR3 contains 13 residues. Trimming removed 2 bases from V and 6 bases from J, with 8 bases in between. The germline V gene encodes CDR1 MNHEY and CDR2 SVGAGI. CDR3 region: CASSYNRVNEQFF. The CDR3 nucleotides read TGTGCCAGCAGTTACAACAGGGTCAATGAGCAGTTCTTC.

In DNA form, the CDR3 reads TGTGCCAGCAGCTTCCCACAAGGGAGGCCCTACGAGCAGTACTTC. It encodes CASSFPQGRPYEQYF. J is TRBJ2-7 and V is TRBV5-6, with D perhaps matching TRBD2 (6 bases). The CDR3 contains 15 residues. From germline, CDR1 is SGHDT and CDR2 YYEEEE. V was clipped by 2 bases and J by 2 bases, with 14 bases between them.

V gene TRBV6-5 combines with J gene TRBJ1-4, with no clear D. The CDR3 is 14 amino acids. The V end lost 0 bases, the J end lost 0 bases, and 2 bases lay between the germline ends. Germline CDR1 and CDR2: MNHEY and SVGAGI. This CDR3 reads CASSYSTTNEKLFF. CDR3 DNA: TGTGCCAGCAGTTACTCCACAACTAATGAAAAACTGTTTTTT.

The chain recombines TRBV5-1 with TRBJ2-7, with TRBD1 identical over 10 bases. CDR3 length equals 14 residues. V lost 4 bases and J lost 5; bases outside the gene matches: 6. Per germline, CDR1 SGHRS and CDR2 YFSETQ. DNA for the CDR3: TGCGCCAGCAGCGCGGGACAGGGGATGGACGAGCAGTACTTC. Its translation is CASSAGQGMDEQYF.

The chain combines TRBV5-1 with TRBJ2-7, with D possibly being TRBD1 (6 bases). Trimming stripped 5 bases from V and 3 bases from J, with 15 bases between. The CDR3 contains 14 residues. Germline V gene data show CDR1 as SGHRS and CDR2 as YFSETQ. The CDR3 region is CASSQGTEHYEQYF. In DNA form, the CDR3 reads TGCGCCAGCAGTCAGGGGACGGAACACTACGAGCAGTACTTC.

This clone was seen a handful of times. The V gene is TRBV6-2 or TRBV6-3, the J gene TRBJ2-1, with 12 positions matching TRBD2. Germline CDR1 reads MNHEY; CDR2 reads SVGEGT. V was pared by 5 bases and J by 6 bases, with 5 bases of the junction left unmatched. CDR3 length equals 15 residues. The CDR3 DNA is TGTGCCAGCAGTCAACTAGCGGGGGGCCCCAATGAGCAGTTCTTC. It specifies CASSQLAGGPNEQFF.

The chain employs TRBV6-2 or TRBV6-3 and TRBJ2-2, with a tentative D call TRBD1 (7 bases). V lost 5 bases and J 5 bases, leaving 21 bases between the germline ends. Germline V gene sequence: CDR1 MNHEY, CDR2 SVGEGT. The CDR3 is 17 amino acids. Here the CDR3 DNA reads TGTGCCAGCAGTCCACCAGGGGGGCAGGAACAAACCGGGGAGCTGTTTTTT. Translation: CASSPPGGQEQTGELFF.

The chain joins TRBV6-5 to TRBJ2-7; maybe TRBD1 (6 bases). The V gene lost 7 bases and the J gene lost 4 bases, with 17 bases spanning the gap. The CDR3 has 14 amino acids. From germline, CDR1 is MNHEY and CDR2 SVGAGI. The CDR3 DNA sequence: TGTGCCAGCACCGACACACAAACAGGGTACGAGCAGTACTTC. This encodes CASTDTQTGYEQYF.